This TCR beta chain was found in a study of cytomegalovirus exposure and HLA in healthy donors. Study at large: A preliminary data release comprised tens of millions of unique TCRs obtained from HLA-typed donors. Most donors, 81% of 398 genotyped, fell in the Caucasian-associated ancestry cluster.

The PCR was carried out with 60 Vbeta primers and 13 Jbeta primers. Produced via immunoSEQ multiplex PCR; TCRdb's table is partial and in-frame only. The sample records roughly 52,000 clones, about four fifths being singletons. Study results and caveats: A later analysis linked some 17,000 TCR beta sequences to HLA alleles at 0.05 false discovery rate. Earlier results showed most TCR beta V segments being productive about 90% or about 30% of the time.

As to this clone: Its antigen remains unknown.

The source is a female donor in good health and CMV-seronegative. Sample: PBMCs.

CDR3 loop: CASSTQGSSYEQYF. CDR3 in DNA: TGTGCCAGTAGTACTCAGGGGAGCTCCTACGAGCAGTACTTC. The V and J genes are TRBV19 and TRBJ2-7, with a weak D call TRBD1 (6 bases). V gave up 4 bases and J gave up 0 bases, with 10 bases separating them. Germline CDR1 LNHDA, CDR2 SQIVND (reference sequence). The length of the CDR3 is 14 residues.